Listed here are 25 T cell receptor beta chains from one sample, sequenced in a study of CD8 T cells in ankylosing spondylitis (TCRdb year 2017). The method was 5' RACE. The instrument given in TCRdb is Illumina HiSeq 2500. TCRdb's own reprocessing of the public reads used fastp at Q25 and MiXCR and kept productive beta chains. Rows matching on CDR3 protein sequence are summarized as one entry with the most common DNA and genes. The sample includes about 160,000 distinct CDR3 sequences, with about 16% observed a single time. The ten largest clones add up to about 7.8% of the sample. Sequencing was carried out using blood, either unsorted or a sorted T cell fraction (not recorded which). These receptors all stem from a male donor with ankylosing spondylitis or in good health (not recorded which).

The J gene is TRBJ1-5, the V gene TRBV3-1; a possible D gene is TRBD1 (6 bases). CDR1 is LGHDT, CDR2 YNNKEL, per germline (reference sequence). This CDR3 spans 19 amino acids. V was cut by 11 bases and J by 3 bases, with 32 bases left in between. CDR3 nucleotides: TGTGCCTGCTCCCACGGCCCGGGACAAAGAGGAGCCTTCAATCAGCCCCAGCATTTT. As protein: CACSHGPGQRGAFNQPQHF.

With respect to this clonotype: Since a much larger clone is just one base distant, this may be a read error. The V gene is TRBV12-3 or TRBV12-4, the J gene TRBJ2-1; TRBD1 might be the D (6 bases). This CDR3 contains 17 residues. For the CDR3, the DNA is TGTGCCAGCAGTTTAGGACTTGGGGCAGGGGTCCCCAATGCGCAGTTCTTC. Translation gives CASSLGLGAGVPNAQFF.

This chain joins TRBV27 and TRBJ1-6; D unclear. V lost 6 bases, J lost 0 bases, and 9 bases lay in between. Germline V gene data show CDR1 as MNHEY and CDR2 as SMNVEV (reference sequence). This CDR3 region has 15 residues. The CDR3 DNA reads TGTGCCAGCAGGAACGGAGACTCCTATAATTCACCCCTCCACTTT. Residues: CASRNGDSYNSPLHF.

As for this clonotype: One end of the junction fails to match germline, which may point to a read error. V is TRBV5-6 and J is TRBJ2-5; TRBD1 agrees at 7 bases. Germline V CDR1 and CDR2: SGHDT, YYEEEE. This CDR3 contains 14 residues. CDR3 in amino acids: CASSSGQPQATQYF. CDR3 DNA: TGTGCCAGCAGCTCGGGACAGCCTCAAGCGACCCAGTACTTC.

This clonotype was seen repeatedly, ten times or more. The chain links TRBV20-1 to TRBJ2-1, with TRBD2 matching 7 bases. The ends lost 3 bases at V and 3 bases at J; junction bases unmatched: 5. The germline CDR1 and CDR2 sequences are DFQATT and SNEGSKA (reference sequence). This CDR3 comprises 14 residues. The CDR3 bases are TGCAGTGCTAGGGAACCTAGCGGCTACAATGAGCAGTTCTTC. Protein: CSAREPSGYNEQFF.

The rearrangement joins TRBV12-3 or TRBV12-4 to TRBJ1-5; a possible D gene is TRBD1 (5 bases). The germline V and J ends were trimmed by 8 bases and 3 bases, with 14 bases remaining between them. The CDR3 spans 14 residues. This chain's CDR3 is CASPRGCPNQPQHF. CDR3 coding DNA: TGTGCCAGCCCTCGGGGGTGCCCCAATCAGCCCCAGCATTTT.

The V call is TRBV24-1, the J call TRBJ2-2; either TRBD1 or TRBD2 may fit D (5 bases each). The CDR3 is 13 amino acids. Germline CDR1 is KGHDR and CDR2 is SFDVKD. Trimming pared 4 bases from V and 7 bases from J, leaving 9 bases between. CDR3 bases: TGTGCCACCAGTGACGGGACCGTCGGGGAGCTGTTTTTT. This translates into CATSDGTVGELFF.

The sample holds a few counts of this clonotype. The V call is TRBV5-1, the J call TRBJ2-2; D is possibly TRBD1 (5 bases). The CDR3 runs to 14 residues. V was pared by 4 bases and J by 1 base, with 8 bases between. CDR1 is SGHRS, CDR2 YFSETQ, per germline. The CDR3 nucleotides are TGCGCCAGCAGCCGGACAATGAACACCGGGGAGCTGTTTTTT. Amino acids: CASSRTMNTGELFF.

The rearrangement links TRBV6-5 to TRBJ2-3, with 11 bases lining up with TRBD1. Germline CDR1 reads MNHEY; CDR2 reads SVGAGI. The CDR3 extends over 15 amino acids. J was trimmed by 3 bases and V by 7 bases; bases with no gene match: 6. DNA of the CDR3: TGTGCCAGCAACCGCCGGGACAGGGGGACAGATACGCAGTATTTT. It specifies CASNRRDRGTDTQYF.

A few counts support this clonotype. The chain carries TRBV2 and TRBJ2-5; tentatively, D is TRBD1 (6 bases). The germline CDR1 and CDR2 sequences are SNHLY and FYNNEI. The CDR3 is 12 residues long. Trimming stripped 6 bases from V and 5 bases from J, with 10 bases between. CDR3 amino acids: CASSTGLETQYF. The CDR3 coding sequence is TGTGCCAGCAGCACAGGGCTGGAGACCCAGTACTTC.

The chain combines TRBV29-1 with TRBJ1-2; D might be TRBD1 (6 bases). The germline CDR1 and CDR2 sequences are SQVTM and ANQGSEA. The CDR3 is 15 amino acids. Trimming pared 0 bases from V and 5 bases from J, leaving 16 bases between. The chain's CDR3 is CSVEDDARGRYGYTF. In nucleotides, the CDR3 is TGCAGCGTTGAAGACGACGCCAGGGGACGGTATGGCTACACCTTC.

CDR3: CASSLGPGVNSPLHF. As DNA, the CDR3 is TGTGCCAGCAGCTTAGGACCGGGAGTAAATTCACCCCTCCACTTT. The chain couples TRBV7-2 to TRBJ1-6; D gene ambiguous. The CDR3 spans 15 residues. The V gene's germline CDR1 is SGHTA and CDR2 FQGNSA. Trimming took off 1 base at V and 7 bases at J, with 11 bases between the two ends.

This rearrangement joins TRBV6-1 to TRBJ1-6, with 8 nucleotides matching TRBD1. Losses at the gene ends were 5 bases for V and 10 bases for J; bases not matched to a gene: 7. The CDR3 spans 14 residues. Germline V gene lookup returns CDR1 MNHNS and CDR2 SASEGT. The CDR3 bases are TGTGCCAGCAGTCGGACAGGGACGGGATCACCCCTCCACTTT. Translated: CASSRTGTGSPLHF.

The chain couples TRBV6-5 to TRBJ2-7, with 10 bases that match TRBD1. In germline, CDR1 is MNHEY, CDR2 SVGAGI. V shed 0 bases, J shed 2 bases, and the junction held 7 bases outside the gene matches. The CDR3 has 17 residues. The CDR3 region has the DNA TGTGCCAGCAGTTACTCGATTGGACAGGGGGAAGCCTACGAGCAGTACTTC. It specifies CASSYSIGQGEAYEQYF.

In this sample, this clonotype turned up a few times. CDR3 residues: CASRPTGAGGTGELFF. CDR3 nucleotides: TGTGCCAGCAGACCGACAGGGGCGGGGGGCACCGGGGAGCTGTTTTTT. This chain joins TRBV6-1 and TRBJ2-2; perhaps D is TRBD1 or TRBD2 (8 bases each). Germline V gene lookup returns CDR1 MNHNS and CDR2 SASEGT. Trimming stripped 6 bases from V and 4 bases from J, with 18 bases between. CDR3 length: 16 residues.

CDR3 amino acids: CSARDVPGAPETQYF. The CDR3 region has the DNA TGCAGTGCTAGAGATGTGCCAGGGGCGCCGGAGACCCAGTACTTC. The chain links TRBV20-1 to TRBJ2-5; a weak D match, TRBD1 (6 bases). The V and J ends lost 0 bases and 5 bases respectively, with 16 bases between them. Germline-derived CDR1 and CDR2 are DFQATT and SNEGSKA (reference sequence). The CDR3 is made up of 15 amino acids.

In this sample, this clonotype turned up many times. CDR3 sequence (DNA): TGCAGTGCTAGAAACGAAAAAATCGGGGGCGAGCAGTACTTC. Encoded protein: CSARNEKIGGEQYF. The chain links TRBV20-1 to TRBJ2-7; perhaps TRBD2 as D (6 bases). V was cut by 2 bases and J by 6 bases, with 17 bases left in between. The length of the CDR3 is 14 residues. Germline CDR1 is DFQATT and CDR2 is SNEGSKA (reference sequence).

The chain carries TRBV6-1 and TRBJ2-3, with TRBD2 matching over 9 bases. The ends lost 2 bases at V and 2 bases at J; junction bases unmatched: 5. The germline V gene has CDR1 MNHNS and CDR2 SASEGT. The length of the CDR3 is 16 residues. The DNA of the CDR3 is TGTGCCAGCAGTGAATTTAGCGGGAGTCTCACAGATACGCAGTATTTT. It codes for CASSEFSGSLTDTQYF.

J is TRBJ2-3 and V is TRBV20-1; possibly TRBD1 or TRBD2 for D (5 bases each). Trimming removed 6 bases at V and 14 bases at J, with 18 bases between. The germline gives CDR1 DFQATT, CDR2 SNEGSKA (reference sequence). The CDR3 has 11 amino acids. CDR3 residues: CSALTGAQRYF. Written as DNA, the CDR3 is TGCAGTGCCCTCACCGGGGCCCAGAGGTATTTT.

This clonotype appeared a few times. The V and J genes are TRBV19 and TRBJ1-2; TRBD1 might be the D (6 bases). Germline loops: CDR1 LNHDA, CDR2 SQIVND (reference sequence). V gave up 7 bases and J gave up 1 base, with 16 bases separating them. The CDR3 extends over 15 amino acids. DNA for the CDR3: TGTGCCAGTACCACCAATCAGGGGAATAACTATGGCTACACCTTC. As protein: CASTTNQGNNYGYTF.

The table lists this clonotype with many counts. The chain uses TRBV15 and TRBJ2-2; 7 bases line up with TRBD1. The CDR3 runs 15 residues. The V segment lost 2 bases and the J segment 5 bases; nucleotides outside the gene matches: 5. The germline V gene encodes CDR1 LNHNV and CDR2 YYDKDF (reference sequence). As DNA, the CDR3 is TGTGCCACCAGCAGATTTTACAGGGGAACCGGGGAGCTGTTTTTT. The encoded protein is CATSRFYRGTGELFF.

This chain joins TRBV5-1 and TRBJ2-7; 11 bases are shared with TRBD1. Germline values: CDR1 SGHRS, CDR2 YFSETQ. The CDR3 contains 13 residues. The V gene end was trimmed by 7 bases and the J gene end by 4 bases; junction bases not matched to a gene: 4. The CDR3 DNA reads TGCGCCAGCTCTGGGGACAGGGGGTACGAGCAGTACTTC. Translation gives CASSGDRGYEQYF.

In this sample, this clonotype turned up many times. CDR3 bases: TGCGCCAGCAGCCATTTTTCGGGACTAGCGGGACATGTGGCCTACAATGAGCAGTTCTTC. It yields the protein CASSHFSGLAGHVAYNEQFF. The chain joins TRBV4-1 to TRBJ2-1; TRBD2 matches 13 bases. Germline lookup yields CDR1 MGHRA and CDR2 YSYEKL. This CDR3 is built from 20 residues. Germline trimming cut 3 bases from V and 2 bases from J; bases unmatched to any gene: 13.

This clonotype was counted ten times or more. The CDR3 spells CASSWGQGRQPQHF. CDR3 sequence (DNA): TGTGCCAGCAGTTGGGGACAGGGCCGCCAGCCCCAGCATTTT. The chain uses TRBV28 and TRBJ1-5; 9 nucleotides agree with TRBD1. Germline assignment: CDR1 MDHEN and CDR2 SYDVKM. The CDR3 is made up of 14 amino acids. The V and J ends lost 4 bases and 7 bases, in that order; junction bases with no gene match: 5. Based on the CDR3 plus reference TRBV28 and TRBJ1-5, the full variable domain is DVKVTQSSRYLVKRTGEKVFLECVQDMDHENMFWYRQDPGLGLRLIYFSYDVKMKEKGDIPEGYSVSREKKERFSLILESASTNQTSMYLCASSWGQGRQPQHFGDGTRLSIL.

This clonotype was counted ten times or more. V is TRBV5-1 and J is TRBJ2-7; maybe TRBD1 (6 bases). Germline CDR1 reads SGHRS; CDR2 reads YFSETQ. Trimming cost V 1 base and J 0 bases, with 20 bases left between them. This CDR3 region has 18 residues. The CDR3 is CASSLISPGVLISYEQYF. DNA of the CDR3: TGCGCCAGCAGCTTGATATCGCCAGGGGTACTTATCTCCTACGAGCAGTACTTC.